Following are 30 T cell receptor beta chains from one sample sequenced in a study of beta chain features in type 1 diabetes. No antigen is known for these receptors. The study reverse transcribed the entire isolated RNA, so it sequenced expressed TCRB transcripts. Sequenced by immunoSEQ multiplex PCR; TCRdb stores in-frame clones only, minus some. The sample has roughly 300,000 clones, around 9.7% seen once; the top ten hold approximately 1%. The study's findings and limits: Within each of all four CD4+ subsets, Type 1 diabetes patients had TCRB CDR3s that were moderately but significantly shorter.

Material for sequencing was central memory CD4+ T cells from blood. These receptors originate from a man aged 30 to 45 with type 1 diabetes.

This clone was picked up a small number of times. As DNA, the CDR3 is TGCGCCAGCAGCTTATCAGGGGTTGAAGCTTTCTTT. Protein product: CASSLSGVEAFF. V and J are TRBV5-1 and TRBJ1-1; D may be TRBD1 (6 bases). The CDR3 is 12 residues long. Germline V CDR1 and CDR2: SGHRS, YFSETQ. The V end lost 2 bases, the J end lost 7 bases, and 9 bases lay between the germline ends.

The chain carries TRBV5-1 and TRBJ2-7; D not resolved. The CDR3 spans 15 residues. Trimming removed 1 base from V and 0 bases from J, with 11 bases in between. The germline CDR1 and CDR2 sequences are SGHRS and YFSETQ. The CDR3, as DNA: TGCGCCAGCAGCTTGCCGCCGGTGAGCTCCTACGAGCAGTACTTC. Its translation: CASSLPPVSSYEQYF. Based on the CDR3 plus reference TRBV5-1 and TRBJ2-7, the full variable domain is KAGVTQTPRYLIKTRGQQVTLSCSPISGHRSVSWYQQTPGQGLQFLFEYFSETQRNKGNFPGRFSGRQFSNSRSEMNVSTLELGDSALYLCASSLPPVSSYEQYFGPGTRLTVT.

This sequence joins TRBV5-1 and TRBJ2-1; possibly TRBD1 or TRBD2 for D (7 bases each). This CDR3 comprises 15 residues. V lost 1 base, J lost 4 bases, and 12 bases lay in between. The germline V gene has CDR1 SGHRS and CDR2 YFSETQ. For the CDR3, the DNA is TGCGCCAGCAGCTTGCCCAGGGGGGGTTACAATGAGCAGTTCTTC. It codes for CASSLPRGGYNEQFF.

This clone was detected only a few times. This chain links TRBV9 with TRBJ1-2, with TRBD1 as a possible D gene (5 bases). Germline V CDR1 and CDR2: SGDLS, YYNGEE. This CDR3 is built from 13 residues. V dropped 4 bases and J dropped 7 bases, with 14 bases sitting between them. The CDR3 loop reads CASSIWTGGGYTF. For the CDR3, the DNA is TGTGCCAGCAGCATCTGGACCGGGGGTGGCTACACCTTC.

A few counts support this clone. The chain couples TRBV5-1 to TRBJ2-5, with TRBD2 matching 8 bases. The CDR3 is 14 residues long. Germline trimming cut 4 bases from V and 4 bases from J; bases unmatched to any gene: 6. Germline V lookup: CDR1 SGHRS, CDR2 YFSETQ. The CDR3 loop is CASSPAGLVETQYF. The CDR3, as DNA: TGCGCCAGCAGCCCCGCGGGACTAGTAGAGACCCAGTACTTC. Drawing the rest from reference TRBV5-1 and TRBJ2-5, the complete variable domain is KAGVTQTPRYLIKTRGQQVTLSCSPISGHRSVSWYQQTPGQGLQFLFEYFSETQRNKGNFPGRFSGRQFSNSRSEMNVSTLELGDSALYLCASSPAGLVETQYFGPGTRLLVL.

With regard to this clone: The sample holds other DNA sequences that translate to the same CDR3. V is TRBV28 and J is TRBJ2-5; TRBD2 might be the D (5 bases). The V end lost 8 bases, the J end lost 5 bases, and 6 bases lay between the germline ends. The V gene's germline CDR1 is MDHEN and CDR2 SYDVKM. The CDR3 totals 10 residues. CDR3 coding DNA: TGTGCCAGCCGAGGGGAGACCCAGTACTTC. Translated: CASRGETQYF. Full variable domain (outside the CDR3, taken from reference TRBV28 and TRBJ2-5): DVKVTQSSRYLVKRTGEKVFLECVQDMDHENMFWYRQDPGLGLRLIYFSYDVKMKEKGDIPEGYSVSREKKERFSLILESASTNQTSMYLCASRGETQYFGPGTRLLVL.

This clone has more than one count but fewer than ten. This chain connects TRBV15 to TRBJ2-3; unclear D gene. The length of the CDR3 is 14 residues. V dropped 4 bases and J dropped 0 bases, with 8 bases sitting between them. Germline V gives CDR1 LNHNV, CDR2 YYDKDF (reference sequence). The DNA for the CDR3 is TGTGCCACCAGCAATTACGGCAGCACAGATACGCAGTATTTT. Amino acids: CATSNYGSTDTQYF. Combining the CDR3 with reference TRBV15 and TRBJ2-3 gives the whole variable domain DAMVIQNPRYQVTQFGKPVTLSCSQTLNHNVMYWYQQKSSQAPKLLFHYYDKDFNNEADTPDNFQSRRPNTSFCFLDIRSPGLGDTAMYLCATSNYGSTDTQYFGPGTRLTVL.

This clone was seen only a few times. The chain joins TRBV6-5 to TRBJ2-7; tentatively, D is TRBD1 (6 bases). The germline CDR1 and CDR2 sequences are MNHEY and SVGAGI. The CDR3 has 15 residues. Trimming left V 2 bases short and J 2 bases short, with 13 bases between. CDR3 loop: CASSYKGQGTYEQYF. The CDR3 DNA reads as TGTGCCAGCAGTTACAAAGGGCAGGGGACCTACGAGCAGTACTTC.

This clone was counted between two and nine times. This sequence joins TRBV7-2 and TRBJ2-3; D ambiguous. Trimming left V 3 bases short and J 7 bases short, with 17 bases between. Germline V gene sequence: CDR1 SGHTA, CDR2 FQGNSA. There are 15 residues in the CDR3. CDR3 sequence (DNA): TGTGCCAGCAGCTTGAGTTCAATACCGACGAATACGCAGTATTTT. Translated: CASSLSSIPTNTQYF.

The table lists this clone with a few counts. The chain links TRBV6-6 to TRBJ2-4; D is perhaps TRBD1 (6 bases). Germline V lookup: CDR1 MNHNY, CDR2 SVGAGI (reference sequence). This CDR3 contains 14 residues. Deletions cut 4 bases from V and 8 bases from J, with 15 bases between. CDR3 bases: TGTGCCAGCAGTTTCGGGCAGGGGTTTTACATTCAGTACTTC. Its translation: CASSFGQGFYIQYF.

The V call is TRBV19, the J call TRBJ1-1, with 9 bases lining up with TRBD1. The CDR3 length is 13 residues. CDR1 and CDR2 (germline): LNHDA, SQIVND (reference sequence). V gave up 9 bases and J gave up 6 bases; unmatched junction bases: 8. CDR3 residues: CARLQGANAEAFF. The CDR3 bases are TGTGCCAGACTACAGGGGGCTAACGCTGAAGCTTTCTTT.

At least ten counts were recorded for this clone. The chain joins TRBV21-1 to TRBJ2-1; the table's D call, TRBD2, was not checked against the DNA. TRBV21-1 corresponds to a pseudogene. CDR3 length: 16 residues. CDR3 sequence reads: CASRQRGGKSYNEQFF. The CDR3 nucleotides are TGTGCCAGCAGGCAGCGGGGGGGGAAATCCTACAATGAGCAGTTCTTC.

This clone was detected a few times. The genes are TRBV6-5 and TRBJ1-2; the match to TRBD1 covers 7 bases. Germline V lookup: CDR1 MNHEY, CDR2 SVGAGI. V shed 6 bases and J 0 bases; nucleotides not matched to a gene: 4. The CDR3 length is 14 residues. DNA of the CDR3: TGTGCCAGCAGCGGGGACAGCACTAACTATGGCTACACCTTC. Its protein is CASSGDSTNYGYTF.

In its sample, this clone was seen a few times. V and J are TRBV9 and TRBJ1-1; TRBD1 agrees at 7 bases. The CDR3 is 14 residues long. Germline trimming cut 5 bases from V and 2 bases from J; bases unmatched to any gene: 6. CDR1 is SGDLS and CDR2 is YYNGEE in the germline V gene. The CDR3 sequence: CASSPQGPNTEAFF. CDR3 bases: TGTGCCAGCAGTCCACAGGGGCCTAACACTGAAGCTTTCTTT.

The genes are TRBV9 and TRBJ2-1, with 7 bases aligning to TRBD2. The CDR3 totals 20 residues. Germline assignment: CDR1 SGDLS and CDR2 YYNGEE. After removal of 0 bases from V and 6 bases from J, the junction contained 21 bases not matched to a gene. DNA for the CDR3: TGTGCCAGCAGCGTAGGGGCAGCGGGGCCCCTCCTACTAGGTAGCAATGAGCAGTTCTTC. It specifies CASSVGAAGPLLLGSNEQFF.

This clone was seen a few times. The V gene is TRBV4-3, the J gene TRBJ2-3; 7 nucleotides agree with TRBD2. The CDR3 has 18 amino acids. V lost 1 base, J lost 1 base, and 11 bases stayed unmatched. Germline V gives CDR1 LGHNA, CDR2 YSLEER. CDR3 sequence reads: CASSQVGQGLTGTDTQYF. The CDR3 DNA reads TGCGCCAGCAGCCAAGTTGGTCAGGGACTAACCGGCACAGATACGCAGTATTTT.

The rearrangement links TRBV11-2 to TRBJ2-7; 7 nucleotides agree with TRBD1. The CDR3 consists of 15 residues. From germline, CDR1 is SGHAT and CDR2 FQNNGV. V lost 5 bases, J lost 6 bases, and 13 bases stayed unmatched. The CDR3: CASSRWTGQSSEQYF. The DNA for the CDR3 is TGTGCCAGCAGCCGTTGGACAGGACAGTCTAGCGAGCAGTACTTC.

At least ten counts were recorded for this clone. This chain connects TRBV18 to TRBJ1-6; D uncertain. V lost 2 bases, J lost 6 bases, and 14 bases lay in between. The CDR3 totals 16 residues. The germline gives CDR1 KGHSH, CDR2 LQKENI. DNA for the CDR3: TGTGCCAGCTCACCAGAGACCCTGGCGAGTAATTCACCCCTCCACTTT. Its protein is CASSPETLASNSPLHF.

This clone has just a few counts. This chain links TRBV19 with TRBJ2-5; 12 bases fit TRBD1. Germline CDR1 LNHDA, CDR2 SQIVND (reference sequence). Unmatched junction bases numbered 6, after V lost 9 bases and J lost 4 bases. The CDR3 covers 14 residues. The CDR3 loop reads CASAGTGGTETQYF. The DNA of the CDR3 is TGTGCCAGCGCCGGGACAGGGGGCACAGAGACCCAGTACTTC. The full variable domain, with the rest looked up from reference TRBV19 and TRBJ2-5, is DGGITQSPKYLFRKEGQNVTLSCEQNLNHDAMYWYRQDPGQGLRLIYYSQIVNDFQKGDIAEGYSVSREKKESFPLTVTSAQKNPTAFYLCASAGTGGTETQYFGPGTRLLVL.

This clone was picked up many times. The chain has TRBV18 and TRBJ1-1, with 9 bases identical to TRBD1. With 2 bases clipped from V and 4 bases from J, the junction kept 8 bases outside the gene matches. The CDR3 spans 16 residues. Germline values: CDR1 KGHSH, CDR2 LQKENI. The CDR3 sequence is CASSPNRDRVSTEAFF. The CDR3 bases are TGTGCCAGCTCACCAAACAGGGACAGGGTGAGCACTGAAGCTTTCTTT.

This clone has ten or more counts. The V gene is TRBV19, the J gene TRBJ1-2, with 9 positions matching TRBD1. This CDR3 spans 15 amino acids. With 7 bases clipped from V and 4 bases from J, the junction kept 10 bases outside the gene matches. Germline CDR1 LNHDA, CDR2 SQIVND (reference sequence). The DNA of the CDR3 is TGTGCCAGTATTAGAGGCCCGGGACAGGGCTATGGCTACACCTTC. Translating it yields CASIRGPGQGYGYTF.

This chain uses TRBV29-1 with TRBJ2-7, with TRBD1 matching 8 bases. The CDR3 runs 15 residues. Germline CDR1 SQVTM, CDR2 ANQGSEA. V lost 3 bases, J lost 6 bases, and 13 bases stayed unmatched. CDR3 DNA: TGCAGCGTTGACCCGGGGACAGGAACTAGGGGCGAGCAGTACTTC. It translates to CSVDPGTGTRGEQYF.

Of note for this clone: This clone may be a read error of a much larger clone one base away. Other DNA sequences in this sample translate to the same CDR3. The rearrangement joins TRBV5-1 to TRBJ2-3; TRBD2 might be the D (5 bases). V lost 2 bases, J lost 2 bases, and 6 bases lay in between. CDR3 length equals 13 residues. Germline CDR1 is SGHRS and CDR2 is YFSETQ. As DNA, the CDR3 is TGCGCCAGCAGCTTCCGGGACACAGATACGCAGTATTTT. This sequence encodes CASSFRDTDTQYF.

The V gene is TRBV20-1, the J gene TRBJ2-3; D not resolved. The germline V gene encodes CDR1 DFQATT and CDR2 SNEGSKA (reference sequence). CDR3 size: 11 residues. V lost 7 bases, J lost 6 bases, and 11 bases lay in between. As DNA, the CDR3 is TGCAGTGGTCGCCAGACGGATACGCAGTATTTT. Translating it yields CSGRQTDTQYF.

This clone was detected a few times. This CDR3 reads CASSVAQGTQYGYTF. In DNA, the CDR3 is TGTGCCAGCAGCGTAGCCCAGGGCACACAATATGGCTACACCTTC. The V and J genes are TRBV9 and TRBJ1-2, with D possibly TRBD1 on 5 matching bases. The CDR3 is made up of 15 amino acids. Trimming pared 0 bases from V and 5 bases from J, leaving 14 bases between. Germline loops: CDR1 SGDLS, CDR2 YYNGEE.

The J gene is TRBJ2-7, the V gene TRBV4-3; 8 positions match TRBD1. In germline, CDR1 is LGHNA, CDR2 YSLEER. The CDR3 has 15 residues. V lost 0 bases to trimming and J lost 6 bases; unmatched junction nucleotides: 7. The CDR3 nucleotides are TGCGCCAGCAGCCAAGAGGCTAGACAGGGGCGCGAGCAGTACTTC. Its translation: CASSQEARQGREQYF.

CDR3 in DNA: TGTGCCACCCGGAGCGGGCTTCAGACCCAGTACTTC. Amino acid sequence: CATRSGLQTQYF. The rearrangement links TRBV7-2 to TRBJ2-5, with a possible D match to TRBD2 (6 bases). The CDR3 runs 12 residues. V lost 10 bases and J 6 bases, leaving 15 bases between the germline ends. Germline CDR1 reads SGHTA; CDR2 reads FQGNSA.

CDR3 nucleotides: TGCAGCGTTCTCCTCGACAGGCCGGGAGCGGGGGGTGGAAGGGATACGCAGTATTTT. Its translation is CSVLLDRPGAGGGRDTQYF. The V and J genes are TRBV29-1 and TRBJ2-3; 9 bases match TRBD2. This CDR3 is built from 19 residues. Trimming at V came to 5 bases and at J to 6 bases, leaving 24 bases not matched to a gene. Per the germline V gene, CDR1 is SQVTM and CDR2 is ANQGSEA.

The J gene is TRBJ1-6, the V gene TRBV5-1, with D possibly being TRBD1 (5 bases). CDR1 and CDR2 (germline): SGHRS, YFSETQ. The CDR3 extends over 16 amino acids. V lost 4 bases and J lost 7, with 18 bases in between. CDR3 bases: TGCGCCAGCAGCGACATCATTGGGGGGTTGAATTCACCCCTCCACTTT. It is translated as CASSDIIGGLNSPLHF.

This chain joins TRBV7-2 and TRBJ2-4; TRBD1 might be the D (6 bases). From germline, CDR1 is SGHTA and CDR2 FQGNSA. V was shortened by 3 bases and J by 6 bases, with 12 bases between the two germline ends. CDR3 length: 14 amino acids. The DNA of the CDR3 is TGTGCCAGCAGCTTGAGGGGGAGCGGAAACATTCAGTACTTC. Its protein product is CASSLRGSGNIQYF.